The 29 T cell receptor beta chains reported below all come from one sample, sequenced in a study of cytomegalovirus exposure and HLA in healthy donors. Primers: 60 Vbeta forward and 13 Jbeta reverse. Sequenced by immunoSEQ multiplex PCR; TCRdb stores in-frame clones only, minus some. The sample lists about 170,000 clones; roughly 85% were seen once. Material for sequencing was PBMCs. The receptors stem from a woman between 45 and 60 years old in good health and CMV-seropositive.

The rearrangement uses TRBV19 and TRBJ1-5; 9 positions agree with TRBD1. CDR1 and CDR2 (germline): LNHDA, SQIVND (reference sequence). The CDR3 is made up of 13 amino acids. V trimming: 10 bases; J trimming: 5 bases; junction bases outside the gene matches: 6. The CDR3 spells CAISQGADQPQHF. CDR3 bases: TGTGCCATTTCACAGGGGGCCGATCAGCCCCAGCATTTT.

The V gene is TRBV2, the J gene TRBJ2-2; 8 nucleotides line up with TRBD2. The CDR3 has 13 amino acids. Germline CDR1 and CDR2: SNHLY and FYNNEI. Trimming removed 7 bases from V and 5 bases from J; junction bases left unmatched: 3. The CDR3 protein is CASISGVTGELFF. CDR3 coding DNA: TGTGCCAGCATTAGCGGGGTAACCGGGGAGCTGTTTTTT.

The V call is TRBV23-1, the J call TRBJ2-5; 10 positions match TRBD1. TRBV23-1 is labeled an ORF, and its function is uncertain. The CDR3 has 15 residues. The junction had 4 bases not matched to a gene; V was cut back by 2 bases and J by 4 bases. The CDR3 nucleotides are TGCGCCAGCAGTCAAAGGGACAGGGGCCGAGAGACCCAGTACTTC. This sequence encodes CASSQRDRGRETQYF.

The rearrangement uses TRBV9 and TRBJ2-5, with a weak D call TRBD2 (7 bases). The germline V gene encodes CDR1 SGDLS and CDR2 YYNGEE. V was pared by 3 bases and J by 4 bases, with 22 bases between. This CDR3 is 17 amino acids long. CDR3 sequence reads: CASSEGGRENPLETQYF. The CDR3 DNA reads as TGTGCCAGCAGCGAGGGGGGGAGGGAAAACCCTCTAGAGACCCAGTACTTC. Combining the CDR3 with reference TRBV9 and TRBJ2-5 gives the whole variable domain DSGVTQTPKHLITATGQRVTLRCSPRSGDLSVYWYQQSLDQGLQFLIQYYNGEERAKGNILERFSAQQFPDLHSELNLSSLELGDSALYFCASSEGGRENPLETQYFGPGTRLLVL.

Worth noting for this clone: A junction boundary mismatches the germline segment, possibly from a read error. The sample carries other DNA sequences with the same CDR3. The V gene is TRBV7-9, the J gene TRBJ1-4; the D is unclear. CDR3 size: 14 residues. Germline V lookup: CDR1 SEHNR, CDR2 FQNEAQ (reference sequence). The CDR3 spells CASSLGGFNEKLFF. The DNA for the CDR3 is TGCGCCAGCAGCTTAGGAGGATTTAATGAAAAACTGTTTTTT.

This sequence joins TRBV7-6 and TRBJ2-5; tentative D call: TRBD1 (7 bases). The J call is in doubt because the DNA end fits TRBJ2-7 better. Per the germline V gene, CDR1 is SGHVS and CDR2 is FNYEAQ. The CDR3 has 16 residues. The CDR3 nucleotides read TGTGCCAGCAGCTTAGAGGCCCCGAACAGGGGAGGCGAGCAGTACTTC. Its translation: CASSLEAPNRGGEQYF.

The chain is built from TRBV6-5 and TRBJ1-5, with D possibly matching TRBD1 (6 bases). The V end lost 6 bases, the J end lost 0 bases, and 9 bases lay between the germline ends. The germline V gene has CDR1 MNHEY and CDR2 SVGAGI. CDR3 size: 14 residues. The CDR3 nucleotides are TGTGCCAGCAGCCGGACAGTTAGCAATCAGCCCCAGCATTTT. It specifies CASSRTVSNQPQHF.

In this sample, this clone turned up a few times. The CDR3 region has the DNA TGTGCCAGCAGCTTAGGGGGGGCCATATCTACTGAAAAACTGTTTTTT. This sequence encodes CASSLGGAISTEKLFF. The chain combines TRBV13 with TRBJ1-4; a possible D gene is TRBD1 (6 bases). The V end was cut by 0 bases, the J end by 7 bases, with 15 bases between. This CDR3 comprises 16 residues. CDR1 is PRHDT, CDR2 FYEKMQ, per germline (reference sequence).

This chain connects TRBV19 to TRBJ2-2; TRBD1 might be the D (6 bases). The germline gives CDR1 LNHDA, CDR2 SQIVND (reference sequence). The CDR3 length is 16 residues. V lost 7 bases to trimming and J lost 5 bases, with 20 bases between them. CDR3 residues: CASTTIFQGNTGELFF. For the CDR3, the DNA is TGTGCCAGTACCACGATATTCCAGGGGAATACCGGGGAGCTGTTTTTT.

The chain recombines TRBV6-1 with TRBJ2-5; 15 bases align to TRBD2. Looked up from germline, CDR1 is MNHNS and CDR2 is SASEGT. After removal of 6 bases from V and 5 bases from J, the junction contained 4 bases not matched to a gene. The CDR3 loop spans 15 amino acids. The CDR3 bases are TGTGCCAGCAGAGGGACTAGCGGGGGGTCTGAGACCCAGTACTTC. Protein sequence: CASRGTSGGSETQYF.

The chain carries TRBV2 and TRBJ2-5; a weak D match, TRBD2 (6 bases). This CDR3 comprises 13 residues. Germline CDR1 is SNHLY and CDR2 is FYNNEI. Trimming shortened V by 4 bases and J by 2 bases, and 8 bases separated the two germline ends. Here the CDR3 reads CASSGDLQETQYF. CDR3 nucleotide sequence: TGTGCCAGCAGTGGGGACTTACAAGAGACCCAGTACTTC.

The V call is TRBV19, the J call TRBJ1-1; 11 positions agree with TRBD1. The CDR3 sequence is 15 residues long. The germline CDR1 and CDR2 sequences are LNHDA and SQIVND (reference sequence). V lost 6 bases, J lost 3 bases, and 6 bases stayed unmatched. CDR3 in DNA: TGTGCCAGTAGCAGGTGGGGACAGGGGGACACTGAAGCTTTCTTT. This translates into CASSRWGQGDTEAFF. The full variable domain, rest sourced from reference TRBV19 and TRBJ1-1, is DGGITQSPKYLFRKEGQNVTLSCEQNLNHDAMYWYRQDPGQGLRLIYYSQIVNDFQKGDIAEGYSVSREKKESFPLTVTSAQKNPTAFYLCASSRWGQGDTEAFFGQGTRLTVV.

This chain links TRBV5-4 with TRBJ2-1, with D possibly TRBD2 on 7 matching bases. This CDR3 comprises 15 residues. V lost 2 bases and J 7 bases, leaving 16 bases between the germline ends. Germline V gene data show CDR1 as SGHNT and CDR2 as YYREEE (reference sequence). The DNA for the CDR3 is TGTGCCAGCAGCTTACTAGGGGGGGCTAGGAATGAGCAGTTCTTC. It yields the protein CASSLLGGARNEQFF.

The chain combines TRBV6-5 with TRBJ2-1, with TRBD1 as a possible D gene (6 bases). Germline assignment: CDR1 MNHEY and CDR2 SVGAGI. Trimming pared 0 bases from V and 7 bases from J, leaving 13 bases between. This CDR3 is built from 15 residues. CDR3: CASSYSRTAPNEQFF. For the CDR3, the DNA is TGTGCCAGCAGTTACTCGAGGACAGCACCAAATGAGCAGTTCTTC.

The V gene is TRBV5-4, the J gene TRBJ1-3; weak D call: TRBD1 (6 bases). CDR3 length: 14 residues. Trimming stripped 2 bases from V and 0 bases from J, with 6 bases between. Germline V CDR1 and CDR2: SGHNT, YYREEE (reference sequence). CDR3 sequence reads: CASSLQGSGNTIYF. Here the CDR3 DNA reads TGTGCCAGCAGCTTACAGGGCTCTGGAAACACCATATATTTT.

The chain uses TRBV9 and TRBJ1-3; 8 nucleotides line up with TRBD1. The CDR3 has 14 residues. Germline loops: CDR1 SGDLS, CDR2 YYNGEE. V dropped 4 bases and J dropped 7; count of bases not matched to a gene: 7. CDR3 sequence: CASSLRTGQNTIYF. The CDR3 DNA reads TGTGCCAGCAGCTTACGGACAGGGCAGAACACCATATATTTT.

This sequence joins TRBV6-5 and TRBJ2-5; 7 bases are shared with TRBD1. The DNA end is a closer match to TRBJ2-7, so the J assignment may be wrong. Per germline, CDR1 MNHEY and CDR2 SVGAGI. This CDR3 contains 13 residues. CDR3 nucleotide sequence: TGTGCCAGCAGCCGACAGGGTCTCTACGAGCAGTACTTC. As protein: CASSRQGLYEQYF.

The chain links TRBV4-3 to TRBJ1-4; D perhaps matches TRBD1 (5 bases). The CDR3 loop spans 17 amino acids. CDR1 LGHNA and CDR2 YSLEER come from the germline V gene. V lost 2 bases, J lost 2 bases, and 15 bases lay in between. CDR3 nucleotide sequence: TGCGCCAGCAGCCAACACCCCGGGGGGGTGACTAATGAAAAACTGTTTTTT. Translated: CASSQHPGGVTNEKLFF.

This sequence joins TRBV29-1 and TRBJ2-5, with 9 bases lining up with TRBD2. Germline V gene lookup returns CDR1 SQVTM and CDR2 ANQGSEA. The CDR3 sequence is 13 residues long. The V gene end was trimmed by 5 bases and the J gene end by 4 bases; junction bases not matched to a gene: 5. The DNA for the CDR3 is TGCAGCGTTTGGAGCGGGAGGACAGAGACCCAGTACTTC. Encoded protein: CSVWSGRTETQYF.

The table lists this clone with a count of one. The V and J genes are TRBV10-3 and TRBJ1-3; the match to TRBD1 covers 7 bases. This CDR3 region has 15 residues. Germline values: CDR1 ENHRY, CDR2 SYGVKD. The J segment lost 4 bases and the V segment lost 0 bases, leaving 3 bases of the junction unmatched. CDR3 residues: CAISESGGLGNTIYF. In DNA form, the CDR3 reads TGTGCCATCAGTGAGTCAGGGGGCCTCGGAAACACCATATATTTT.

The rearrangement joins TRBV6-4 to TRBJ1-1; D unclear. The CDR3 has 15 residues. V shed 3 bases and J shed 4 bases, with 15 bases lying between them. Looked up from germline, CDR1 is MRHNA and CDR2 is SNTAGT. This CDR3 is CASSEYGGVGTEAFF. As DNA, the CDR3 is TGTGCCAGCAGTGAATATGGCGGAGTAGGCACTGAAGCTTTCTTT.

The chain has TRBV11-2 and TRBJ2-7; D might be TRBD2 (5 bases). Trimming removed 2 bases at V and 4 bases at J, with 21 bases between. Germline CDR1 is SGHAT and CDR2 is FQNNGV. The CDR3 spans 17 residues. As DNA, the CDR3 is TGTGCCAGCAGCTTATCGTCGTTTAGCGCGAAGGGATACGAGCAGTACTTC. It encodes CASSLSSFSAKGYEQYF. Looking up the rest from reference TRBV11-2 and TRBJ2-7 gives the full variable domain: EAGVAQSPRYKIIEKRQSVAFWCNPISGHATLYWYQQILGQGPKLLIQFQNNGVVDDSQLPKDRFSAERLKGVDSTLKIQPAKLEDSAVYLCASSLSSFSAKGYEQYFGPGTRLTVT.

V and J are TRBV7-3 and TRBJ2-1; D is ambiguous. Per the germline V gene, CDR1 is SGHTA and CDR2 is FQGTGA. The CDR3 runs 14 residues. The V gene lost 5 bases and the J gene lost 6 bases, with 14 bases spanning the gap. CDR3 DNA: TGTGCCAGCAGCCCGGCAGGCCGTGGCAATGAGCAGTTCTTC. Translated, it gives CASSPAGRGNEQFF.

V and J are TRBV2 and TRBJ2-5, with D perhaps matching TRBD2 (6 bases). The germline gives CDR1 SNHLY, CDR2 FYNNEI. V gave up 6 bases and J gave up 4 bases, with 27 bases separating them. The CDR3 covers 18 residues. The CDR3 bases are TGTGCCAGCAGAGCTCCTCCGGGGGTGAGAGGAGAGGGAGAGACCCAGTACTTC. It encodes CASRAPPGVRGEGETQYF.

The CDR3 nucleotides read TGTGCTAGTGGCCTTCGGGTCGCTAGCACAGATACGCAGTATTTT. As protein: CASGLRVASTDTQYF. The chain joins TRBV12-5 to TRBJ2-3; no reliable D call. Trimming left V 6 bases short and J 0 bases short, with 13 bases between. The CDR3 loop spans 15 amino acids. CDR1 and CDR2 (germline): LGHNT, FRNRAP.

This clone was observed once. This rearrangement joins TRBV27 to TRBJ1-2; 9 nucleotides agree with TRBD1. Germline-derived CDR1 and CDR2 are MNHEY and SMNVEV (reference sequence). V was clipped by 7 bases and J by 8 bases; unmatched bases: 11. The CDR3 is 14 amino acids. The CDR3 DNA reads as TGTGCCAGCACCATGGGACAGGGAGAGAGGGGCTACACCTTC. Encoded protein: CASTMGQGERGYTF.

The V call is TRBV29-1, the J call TRBJ1-2, with unresolved D. Deletions cut 3 bases from V and 2 bases from J, with 10 bases between. Germline CDR1 reads SQVTM; CDR2 reads ANQGSEA. The CDR3 spans 13 residues. CDR3 sequence: CSVEGATNYGYTF. The CDR3 coding sequence is TGCAGCGTTGAGGGAGCAACAAACTATGGCTACACCTTC.

This chain connects TRBV10-3 to TRBJ2-1; 9 nucleotides agree with TRBD2. Looked up from germline, CDR1 is ENHRY and CDR2 is SYGVKD. Trimming removed 4 bases from V and 7 bases from J; junction bases left unmatched: 11. CDR3 length: 16 amino acids. DNA for the CDR3: TGTGCCATCAGTGCCGGAAGCAGCGGGAGGCCGAATGAGCAGTTCTTC. It specifies CAISAGSSGRPNEQFF.

The rearrangement joins TRBV7-2 to TRBJ2-7, with 11 bases identical to TRBD1. Trimming removed 3 bases from V and 1 base from J; junction bases left unmatched: 2. Germline CDR1 and CDR2: SGHTA and FQGNSA. The CDR3 is 15 residues long. The CDR3 reads CASSFGQGASYEQYF. In DNA, the CDR3 is TGTGCCAGCAGCTTTGGACAGGGGGCATCCTACGAGCAGTACTTC.